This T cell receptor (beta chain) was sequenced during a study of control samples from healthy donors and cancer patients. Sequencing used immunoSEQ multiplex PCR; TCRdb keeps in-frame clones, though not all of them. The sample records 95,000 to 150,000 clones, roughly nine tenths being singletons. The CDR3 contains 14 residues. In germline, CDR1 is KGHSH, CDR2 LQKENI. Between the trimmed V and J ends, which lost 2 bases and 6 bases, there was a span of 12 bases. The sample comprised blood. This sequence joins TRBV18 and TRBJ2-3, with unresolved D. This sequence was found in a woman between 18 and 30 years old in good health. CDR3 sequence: CASSPALAFDTQYF. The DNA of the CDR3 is TGTGCCAGCTCACCAGCCTTGGCGTTTGATACGCAGTATTTT.